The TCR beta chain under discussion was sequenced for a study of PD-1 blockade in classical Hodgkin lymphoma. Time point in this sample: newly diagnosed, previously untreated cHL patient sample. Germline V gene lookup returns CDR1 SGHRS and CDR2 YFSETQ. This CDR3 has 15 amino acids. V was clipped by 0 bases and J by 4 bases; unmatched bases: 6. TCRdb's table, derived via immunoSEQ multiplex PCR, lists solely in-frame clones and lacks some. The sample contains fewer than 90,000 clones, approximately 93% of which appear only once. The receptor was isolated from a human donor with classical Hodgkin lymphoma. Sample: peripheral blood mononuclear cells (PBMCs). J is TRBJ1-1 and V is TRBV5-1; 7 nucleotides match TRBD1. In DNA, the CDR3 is TGCGCCAGCAGCTTGGGAGGGACAGTGGGCACTGAAGCTTTCTTT. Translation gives CASSLGGTVGTEAFF.